This TCR beta chain appears in the sequencing data of a study of T cells in Graves' hyperthyroidism and ophthalmopathy. Criteria for exclusion of patients were uncontrolled infection, other autoimmune disease, pregnancy or lactation. The study, taken as a whole, reports: Blood held most thyroid clonotypes expanded above 0.001 frequency.

RNA transcripts were the template for amplifying TCR beta CDR3 regions. TCR CDR3 regions were first amplified by RT-PCR with HTBI primers. TCRdb re-derived calls from the multiplex PCR reads in MiXCR, one entry per CDR3 protein. The sample shows fewer than 25,000 distinct CDR3 sequences, around 50% of them seen only once. This clonotype occurred once. The antigen remains undetermined. This may be a read error: a much more frequent sequence differs by one nucleotide. This clonotype originated in a woman aged 40-49 years with Graves' hyperthyroidism that later progressed to Graves' ophthalmopathy. Input material: blood.

In DNA, the CDR3 is TGTGCCGGCAGGCTAAATTCAGGCAATGAGCAGTTCTTC. It is translated as CAGRLNSGNEQFF. The chain recombines TRBV6-2 or TRBV6-3 with TRBJ2-1; D call uncertain. Germline V CDR1 and CDR2: MNHEY, SVGEGT. This CDR3 comprises 13 residues.